This T cell receptor beta chain was captured in a study of T cell responses to AZD1222 COVID-19 vaccine. Study findings and constraints: It was only after the peak T cell response that any repertoires were sampled. Baseline seropositivity characterized only a handful of AZD1222 recipients.

The CDR3 runs to 16 residues. The ends lost 4 bases at V and 6 bases at J; junction bases unmatched: 7. The germline CDR1 and CDR2 sequences are LGHDT and YNNKEL (reference sequence). Sequencing was performed with immunoSEQ multiplex PCR; in TCRdb, only in-frame clones are kept and a portion is missing. The table shows some 170,000 clones, with about 90% occurring only once. On this clone itself: Its specificity is not known.

The origin of this receptor is an adult who received the AZD1222 COVID-19 vaccine. The rearrangement uses TRBV3-1 (or the pseudogene TRBV3-2) and TRBJ2-7, with 15 nucleotides matching TRBD2. The specimen comprised peripheral blood, sampled 28 days after the second AZD1222 dose. CDR3 amino acids: CASSPRTSGGATEQYF. The DNA of the CDR3 is TGTGCCAGCAGCCCCCGGACTAGCGGGGGGGCCACCGAGCAGTACTTC.